What follows are 10 T cell receptor beta chains derived from one specimen sequenced in a study of blood T cell repertoires in COVID-19. Using immunoSEQ multiplex PCR, the repertoire was profiled, and TCRdb retains in-frame clones only, with some absent. The table lists hundreds of thousands of clones, 84% of them singletons. Specimen: PBMCs or T cells enriched from blood (not recorded which). These receptors all stem from a woman in her forties who had recovered from COVID-19.

This clone appeared once. V usage is TRBV28 and J usage is TRBJ2-1, with 9 bases aligning to TRBD2. CDR1 is MDHEN, CDR2 SYDVKM, per germline. This CDR3 has 17 amino acids. Trimming cost V 10 bases and J 4 bases; bases outside gene matches: 17. CDR3 loop: CATRRTLVAGAYNEQFF. The CDR3 region has the DNA TGTGCCACTAGGAGAACCCTAGTAGCGGGAGCATACAATGAGCAGTTCTTC.

The chain carries TRBV7-9 and TRBJ1-2; D remains ambiguous. V was cut by 5 bases and J by 2 bases, with 12 bases left in between. The CDR3 covers 14 residues. Germline assignment: CDR1 SEHNR and CDR2 FQNEAQ (reference sequence). The CDR3 reads CASSPGVGNYGYTF. For the CDR3, the DNA is TGTGCCAGCAGCCCCGGGGTAGGCAACTATGGCTACACCTTC.

The count of this clone is one. The CDR3 loop is CASSRTQGAGYGYTF. CDR3 coding DNA: TGTGCCAGCAGCCGAACCCAGGGGGCTGGCTATGGCTACACCTTC. The chain joins TRBV3-1 (or the pseudogene TRBV3-2) to TRBJ1-2; 8 bases match TRBD1. V lost 4 bases, J lost 4 bases, and 8 bases stayed unmatched. The germline V gene encodes CDR1 LGHDT and CDR2 YNNKEL (reference sequence). The CDR3 runs 15 residues.

The chain combines TRBV5-1 with TRBJ2-1; TRBD2 matches 9 bases. This CDR3 spans 15 amino acids. J was trimmed by 5 bases and V by 3 bases; bases with no gene match: 6. Germline V gene lookup returns CDR1 SGHRS and CDR2 YFSETQ. In DNA, the CDR3 is TGCGCCAGCAGCTCCGGGACTAGCCCCAACAATGAGCAGTTCTTC. This translates into CASSSGTSPNNEQFF. The whole variable domain, remainder taken from reference TRBV5-1 and TRBJ2-1, is KAGVTQTPRYLIKTRGQQVTLSCSPISGHRSVSWYQQTPGQGLQFLFEYFSETQRNKGNFPGRFSGRQFSNSRSEMNVSTLELGDSALYLCASSSGTSPNNEQFFGPGTRLTVL.

The chain employs TRBV5-6 and TRBJ1-2; 7 nucleotides match TRBD1. Germline CDR1 reads SGHDT; CDR2 reads YYEEEE. CDR3 length: 14 residues. The ends lost 4 bases at V and 5 bases at J; junction bases unmatched: 8. CDR3 region: CASSRGTVQYGYTF. CDR3 sequence (DNA): TGTGCCAGCAGCCGGGGGACAGTCCAATATGGCTACACCTTC.

The chain uses TRBV6-1 and TRBJ2-2; the D gene is possibly TRBD1 (5 bases). This CDR3 spans 15 amino acids. Trimming pared 0 bases from V and 4 bases from J, leaving 9 bases between. Looked up from germline, CDR1 is MNHNS and CDR2 is SASEGT. CDR3 protein: CASSEAQGTTGELFF. The CDR3 nucleotides read TGTGCCAGCAGTGAAGCTCAGGGTACCACCGGGGAGCTGTTTTTT.

This clone was counted ten times or more. The genes are TRBV30 and TRBJ1-1; 9 nucleotides agree with TRBD1. V lost 8 bases to trimming and J lost 7 bases; unmatched junction nucleotides: 17. This CDR3 contains 15 residues. From germline, CDR1 is GTSNPN and CDR2 SVGIG (reference sequence). This CDR3 is CALDPQGARVGEAFF. In DNA, the CDR3 is TGTGCCCTGGACCCACAGGGGGCGCGGGTTGGTGAAGCTTTCTTT.

In DNA, the CDR3 is TGTGCCATCGCACAGGGGAGTGGCTACACCTTC. Translated: CAIAQGSGYTF. The V gene is TRBV10-3, the J gene TRBJ1-2, with 7 nucleotides matching TRBD1. Trimming at V came to 8 bases and at J to 7 bases, leaving 4 bases not matched to a gene. The CDR3 has 11 amino acids. Germline CDR1 and CDR2: ENHRY and SYGVKD.

The V call is TRBV7-9, the J call TRBJ1-2, with 8 bases identical to TRBD1. J was trimmed by 4 bases and V by 2 bases; bases with no gene match: 12. Germline loops: CDR1 SEHNR, CDR2 FQNEAQ (reference sequence). CDR3 length: 17 residues. The DNA of the CDR3 is TGTGCCAGCAGCTTAAGGGGCCCAGGGGGCCGATCCTATGGCTACACCTTC. It translates to CASSLRGPGGRSYGYTF.

The chain has TRBV27 and TRBJ2-3; D might be TRBD1 (6 bases). Germline assignment: CDR1 MNHEY and CDR2 SMNVEV (reference sequence). V was pared by 3 bases and J by 3 bases, with 10 bases between. The CDR3 totals 14 residues. The CDR3 DNA sequence: TGTGCCAGCAGTTTGGCCAGGGGAACAGATACGCAGTATTTT. It codes for CASSLARGTDTQYF.